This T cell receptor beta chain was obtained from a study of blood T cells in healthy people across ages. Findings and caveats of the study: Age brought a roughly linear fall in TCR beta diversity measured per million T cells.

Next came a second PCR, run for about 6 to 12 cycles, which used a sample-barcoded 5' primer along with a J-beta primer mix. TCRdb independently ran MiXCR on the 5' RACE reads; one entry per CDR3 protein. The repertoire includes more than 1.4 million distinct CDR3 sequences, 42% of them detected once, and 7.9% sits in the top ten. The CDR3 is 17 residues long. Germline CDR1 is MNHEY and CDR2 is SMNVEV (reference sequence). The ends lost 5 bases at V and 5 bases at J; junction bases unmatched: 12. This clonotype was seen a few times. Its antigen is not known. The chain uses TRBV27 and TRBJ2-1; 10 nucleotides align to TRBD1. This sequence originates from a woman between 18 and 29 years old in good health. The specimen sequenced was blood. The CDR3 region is CASSPIGQGDNDNEQFF. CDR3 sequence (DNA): TGTGCCAGCAGTCCCATTGGACAGGGGGACAACGACAATGAGCAGTTCTTC.